The rows below give T cell receptor beta chains drawn from one sample of a study of blood T cells in healthy people across ages. TCRdb used MiXCR to reprocess the 5' RACE reads, holding one entry per CDR3 protein. The sample holds around 690,000 distinct CDR3 sequences; under 70% are singletons and the top ten take about two fifths. Sequenced sample: blood. The receptors were sampled from a man in his 60s in good health. The CDR3 runs from the conserved cysteine through the conserved F or W. A D gene is named only where the DNA matches it firmly. Clone size, where shown, is once, few, many, or a class for clones that have expanded.

clone size: .
V gene: TRBV5-1
D gene: .
J gene: TRBJ2-5
CDR3 protein: CASSSGALRETQYF
CDR3 DNA: TGCGCCAGCAGCTCCGGGGCTCTTCGGGAGACCCAGTACTTC

clone size: .
V gene: TRBV12-3/TRBV12-4
D gene: TRBD1
J gene: TRBJ2-3
CDR3 protein: CASRDRGRGTDTQYF
CDR3 DNA: TGTGCCAGCAGGGACAGGGGGCGCGGCACAGATACGCAGTATTTT

clone size: .
V gene: TRBV2
D gene: TRBD1
J gene: TRBJ2-4
CDR3 protein: CASSDRTGGGIQYF
CDR3 DNA: TGTGCCAGCAGTGACCGGACAGGGGGCGGCATTCAGTACTTC

clone size: .
V gene: TRBV6-1
D gene: .
J gene: TRBJ2-5
CDR3 protein: CASTSLGFGETQYF
CDR3 DNA: TGTGCCAGCACCTCTCTAGGGTTTGGAGAGACCCAGTACTTC

clone size: .
V gene: TRBV15
D gene: .
J gene: TRBJ2-6
CDR3 protein: CATSNDPGSGANVLTF
CDR3 DNA: TGTGCCACCAGCAACGATCCAGGCTCTGGGGCCAACGTCCTGACTTTC

clone size: .
V gene: TRBV4-1
D gene: .
J gene: TRBJ1-4
CDR3 protein: CASSQQANRATNEKLFF
CDR3 DNA: TGCGCCAGCAGCCAACAGGCCAACAGGGCAACTAATGAAAAACTGTTTTTT

clone size: many
V gene: TRBV29-1
D gene: TRBD1
J gene: TRBJ2-6
CDR3 protein: CSAESGQAGNVLTF
CDR3 DNA: TGCAGCGCCGAGTCGGGACAGGCTGGGAACGTCCTGACTTTC

clone size: many
V gene: TRBV12-3/TRBV12-4
D gene: TRBD2
J gene: TRBJ2-1
CDR3 protein: CASRPGLAYNEQFF
CDR3 DNA: TGTGCCAGCAGACCGGGACTAGCTTACAATGAGCAGTTCTTC

clone size: .
V gene: TRBV4-1
D gene: .
J gene: TRBJ2-5
CDR3 protein: CASSLLYGAQETRYF
CDR3 DNA: TGCGCCAGCAGCCTCCTGTATGGGGCCCAAGAGACCCGGTACTTC

clone size: .
V gene: TRBV20-1
D gene: .
J gene: TRBJ2-4
CDR3 protein: CSTSRQVTAKNIQYF
CDR3 DNA: TGCAGTACCAGTCGACAGGTGACAGCCAAAAACATTCAGTACTTC

clone size: .
V gene: TRBV20-1
D gene: TRBD1
J gene: TRBJ1-6
CDR3 protein: CSASNVGQGRASYNSPLHF
CDR3 DNA: TGCAGTGCTAGCAACGTGGGACAGGGAAGGGCCTCCTATAATTCACCCCTCCACTTT

clone size: .
V gene: TRBV20-1
D gene: .
J gene: TRBJ2-3
CDR3 protein: CSASAGPSSTDTQYF
CDR3 DNA: TGCAGTGCTAGCGCGGGGCCCTCTAGCACAGATACGCAGTATTTT

clone size: .
V gene: TRBV10-3
D gene: .
J gene: TRBJ2-1
CDR3 protein: CAIREDGGWGFEQFF
CDR3 DNA: TGTGCCATCAGGGAAGATGGGGGATGGGGATTTGAGCAGTTCTTC

clone size: .
V gene: TRBV7-9
D gene: .
J gene: TRBJ2-1
CDR3 protein: CASSAGSGEGEHFF
CDR3 DNA: TGTGCCAGCAGCGCAGGGTCAGGGGAGGGTGAGCACTTCTTC

clone size: .
V gene: TRBV5-1
D gene: .
J gene: TRBJ2-2
CDR3 protein: CASSWGLNTGELFF
CDR3 DNA: TGCGCCAGCAGTTGGGGGTTGAACACCGGGGAGCTGTTTTTT

clone size: .
V gene: TRBV3-1
D gene: TRBD2
J gene: TRBJ2-5
CDR3 protein: CASSQGWAGGKETQYF
CDR3 DNA: TGTGCCAGCAGCCAAGGTTGGGCGGGGGGCAAAGAGACCCAGTACTTC

clone size: .
V gene: TRBV2
D gene: TRBD2
J gene: TRBJ2-3
CDR3 protein: CASSATGGPDTQYF
CDR3 DNA: TGTGCCAGCAGTGCCACGGGGGGGCCGGATACGCAGTATTTT

clone size: .
V gene: TRBV9
D gene: TRBD1
J gene: TRBJ1-6
CDR3 protein: CASSTDRQGKDSPLHF
CDR3 DNA: TGTGCCAGCAGCACCGATAGACAGGGGAAGGATTCACCCCTCCACTTT

clone size: .
V gene: TRBV12-3/TRBV12-4
D gene: TRBD2
J gene: TRBJ2-3
CDR3 protein: CASSPKTSGTDTQYF
CDR3 DNA: TGTGCCAGCTCACCAAAAACTAGCGGCACAGATACGCAGTATTTT

clone size: .
V gene: TRBV20-1
D gene: TRBD2
J gene: TRBJ2-1
CDR3 protein: CGARGAGFYNEQFF
CDR3 DNA: TGCGGTGCTAGAGGAGCGGGGTTCTACAATGAGCAGTTCTTC

clone size: .
V gene: TRBV4-1
D gene: .
J gene: TRBJ2-5
CDR3 protein: CASSPLIGETQYF
CDR3 DNA: TGCGCCAGCAGCCCGCTGATTGGGGAGACCCAGTACTTC

clone size: few
V gene: TRBV5-1
D gene: .
J gene: TRBJ2-5
CDR3 protein: CASSLEVVGLGGETQYF
CDR3 DNA: TGCGCCAGCAGCTTGGAAGTAGTCGGACTTGGGGGAGAGACCCAGTACTTC

clone size: .
V gene: TRBV2
D gene: TRBD1
J gene: TRBJ1-1
CDR3 protein: CASSVSGGRAFF
CDR3 DNA: TGTGCCAGCAGTGTTTCAGGGGGCAGGGCTTTCTTT

clone size: .
V gene: TRBV2
D gene: .
J gene: TRBJ2-1
CDR3 protein: CASSTGTPQQFF
CDR3 DNA: TGTGCCAGCAGTACCGGGACCCCCCAGCAGTTCTTC

clone size: .
V gene: TRBV20-1
D gene: .
J gene: TRBJ1-2
CDR3 protein: CSARWLGADGYTF
CDR3 DNA: TGCAGTGCTAGATGGCTAGGGGCTGATGGCTACACCTTC

clone size: .
V gene: TRBV18
D gene: .
J gene: TRBJ1-6
CDR3 protein: CASTDRDANSPLHF
CDR3 DNA: TGTGCCAGCACCGACAGAGACGCCAATTCACCCCTCCACTTT

clone size: .
V gene: TRBV5-1
D gene: .
J gene: TRBJ2-1
CDR3 protein: CASSLEVVNNEQFF
CDR3 DNA: TGCGCCAGCAGCTTGGAAGTTGTAAACAATGAGCAGTTCTTC

clone size: .
V gene: TRBV5-5
D gene: .
J gene: TRBJ2-5
CDR3 protein: CASSWTSGKGRETQYF
CDR3 DNA: TGTGCCAGCAGCTGGACCTCAGGGAAGGGTAGAGAGACCCAGTACTTC

clone size: .
V gene: TRBV20-1
D gene: .
J gene: TRBJ1-2
CDR3 protein: CSATGEHGYTF
CDR3 DNA: TGCAGTGCTACCGGGGAGCATGGCTACACCTTC

clone size: .
V gene: TRBV4-2
D gene: TRBD2
J gene: TRBJ2-7
CDR3 protein: CASSQDSGTSGVPYEQYF
CDR3 DNA: TGTGCCAGCAGCCAAGATAGCGGGACTAGCGGGGTCCCCTACGAGCAGTACTTC

clone size: .
V gene: TRBV5-1
D gene: TRBD1
J gene: TRBJ1-4
CDR3 protein: CASSLGGGEEKLFF
CDR3 DNA: TGCGCCAGCAGCTTGGGAGGGGGCGAGGAAAAACTGTTTTTT

clone size: .
V gene: TRBV28
D gene: .
J gene: TRBJ2-5
CDR3 protein: CATLTGWETQYF
CDR3 DNA: TGTGCCACCCTTACGGGCTGGGAGACCCAGTACTTC

clone size: .
V gene: TRBV11-2
D gene: .
J gene: TRBJ2-7
CDR3 protein: CATEAGGYSYEQYF
CDR3 DNA: TGTGCCACCGAGGCCGGGGGATACTCCTACGAGCAGTACTTC

clone size: once
V gene: TRBV4-1
D gene: .
J gene: TRBJ1-2
CDR3 protein: CASSQEQGDYGYTF
CDR3 DNA: TGCGCCAGCAGCCAAGAACAGGGTGACTATGGCTACACCTTC

clone size: .
V gene: TRBV7-6
D gene: TRBD1
J gene: TRBJ2-5
CDR3 protein: CASSSGQLETQYF
CDR3 DNA: TGTGCTAGCAGCTCGGGACAGCTGGAGACCCAGTACTTC

clone size: .
V gene: TRBV7-7
D gene: TRBD1
J gene: TRBJ2-5
CDR3 protein: CASSPGTADGETQYF
CDR3 DNA: TGTGCCAGCAGCCCAGGGACAGCGGACGGCGAGACCCAGTACTTC

clone size: .
V gene: TRBV10-3
D gene: TRBD1
J gene: TRBJ1-1
CDR3 protein: CAISGGDRGLTEAFF
CDR3 DNA: TGTGCCATCAGTGGGGGGGACAGGGGCCTCACTGAAGCTTTCTTT

clone size: few
V gene: TRBV20-1
D gene: .
J gene: TRBJ2-5
CDR3 protein: CSALSGGSETQYF
CDR3 DNA: TGCAGTGCTCTATCTGGGGGCTCGGAGACCCAGTACTTC

clone size: few
V gene: TRBV2
D gene: .
J gene: TRBJ2-5
CDR3 protein: CASSTRQEETQYF
CDR3 DNA: TGTGCCAGCAGTACGCGACAGGAGGAGACCCAGTACTTC